The sequence of this TCR beta chain was determined in a study of beta chain features in type 1 diabetes. The study's findings and limits: More deletions and fewer insertions at VDJ junctions were seen in type 1 diabetes patients. Shorter TCRB CDR3s, moderately but significantly so, marked every one of the four CD4+ subsets in Type 1 diabetes patients.

As every portion of the isolated RNA was reverse transcribed, the sequencing read expressed TCRB transcripts. The repertoire was sequenced with immunoSEQ multiplex PCR; TCRdb's copy has only in-frame clones and lacks some. Counted here are approximately 160,000 clones, around 10% occurring once; the ten biggest clones make up roughly 0.45%. CDR3 size: 15 residues. Per the germline V gene, CDR1 is SGHVS and CDR2 is FQNEAQ. Trimming cost V 2 bases and J 0 bases, with 11 bases left between them. This clone came up a few times. Its antigen is unidentified. The same CDR3 also results from other DNA sequences found in this sample.

Source material: central memory CD4+ T cells from blood. The receptor's source is a man in his thirties or forties with type 1 diabetes. This chain connects TRBV7-8 to TRBJ2-7, with TRBD1 as a possible D gene (6 bases). CDR3 protein: CASSLTGTSSYEQYF. CDR3 nucleotide sequence: TGTGCCAGCAGCTTAACCGGGACAAGCTCCTACGAGCAGTACTTC. Supplemented by reference TRBV7-8 and TRBJ2-7, the full variable domain reads GAGVSQSPRYKVAKRGQDVALRCDPISGHVSLFWYQQALGQGPEFLTYFQNEAQLDKSGLPSDRFFAERPEGSVSTLKIQRTQQEDSAVYLCASSLTGTSSYEQYFGPGTRLTVT.